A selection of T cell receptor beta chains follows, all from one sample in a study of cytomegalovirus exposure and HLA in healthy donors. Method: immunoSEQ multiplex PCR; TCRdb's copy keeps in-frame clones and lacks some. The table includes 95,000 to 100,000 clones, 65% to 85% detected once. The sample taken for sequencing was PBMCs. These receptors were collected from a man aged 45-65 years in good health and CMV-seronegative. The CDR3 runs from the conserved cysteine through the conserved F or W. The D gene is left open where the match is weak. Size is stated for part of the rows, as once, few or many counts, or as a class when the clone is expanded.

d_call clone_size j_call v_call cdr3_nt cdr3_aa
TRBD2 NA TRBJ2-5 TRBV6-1 TGTGCCATTAAACGAGCGGGGCCCCAAGAGACCCAGTACTTC CAIKRAGPQETQYF
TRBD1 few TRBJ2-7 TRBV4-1 TGCGCCAGCAGCAGCCCGGGACAGGGGGGGTCCTACGAGCAGTACTTC CASSSPGQGGSYEQYF
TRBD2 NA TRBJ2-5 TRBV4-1 TGCGCCAGCAGCCAAGTGGAACTAGCGGAGACCCAGTACTTC CASSQVELAETQYF
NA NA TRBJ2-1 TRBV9 TGTGCCAGCAGCGTAGTTCCCGAGGACAATGAGCAGTTCTTC CASSVVPEDNEQFF
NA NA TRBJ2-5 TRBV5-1 TGCGCCAGCAGCTTGGACAGTCAAGAGACCCAGTACTTC CASSLDSQETQYF
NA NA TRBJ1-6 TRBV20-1 TGCAGTGCTGCCCTAGACCCCGTTTCGCTCTTT CSAALDPVSLF
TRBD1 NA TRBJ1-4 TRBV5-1 TGCGCCAGCAGCTTCTCCGGGACAGGGCGTATTGCAACTAATGAAAAACTGTTTTTT CASSFSGTGRIATNEKLFF
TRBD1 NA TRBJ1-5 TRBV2 TGTGCCAGCAGCCAATCAAGTGGACAGGGGATCAGTAACCAGCATTTT CASSQSSGQGISNQHF
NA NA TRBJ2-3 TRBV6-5 TGTGCCAGCAGTTATAGAGAGGGGGCAGATACGCAGTATTTT CASSYREGADTQYF
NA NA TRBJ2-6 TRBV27 TGTGCCAGCAGCCTCTCTGGGGCCAACGTCCTGACTTTC CASSLSGANVLTF
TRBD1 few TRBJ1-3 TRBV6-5 TGTGCCAGCAGTTACTCGGACAGGGGGTTTGGAAACACCATATATTTT CASSYSDRGFGNTIYF
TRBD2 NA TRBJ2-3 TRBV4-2 TGTGCCAGCAGCCAAAGTATAGCGGGGGGGGTCGCAGATACGCAGTATTTT CASSQSIAGGVADTQYF
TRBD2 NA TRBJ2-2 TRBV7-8 TGTGCCAGCAGCTTAGGGGGGAGGGGAAACACCGGGGAGCTGTTTTTT CASSLGGRGNTGELFF
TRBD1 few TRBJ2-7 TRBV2 TGTGCCAGCAGGGGACAGAAGGCGTTCAACGAGCAGTACTTC CASRGQKAFNEQYF
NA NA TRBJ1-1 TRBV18 TGTGCCAGCTCGCCAACGACAGGACAGAACACTGAAGCTTTCTTT CASSPTTGQNTEAFF
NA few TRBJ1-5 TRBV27 TGTGCCAGCAGTAAAGGGGGGGGGATGGAGACCCAGCATTTT CASSKGGGMETQHF
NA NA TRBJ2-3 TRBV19 TGTGCCAGTAGTAAGGACAGTACCACAGATACGCAGTATTTT CASSKDSTTDTQYF
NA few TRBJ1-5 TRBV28 TGTGCCAGCTCCCAGATTAGCAATCAGCCCCAGCATTTT CASSQISNQPQHF
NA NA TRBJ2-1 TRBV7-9 TGTGCCAGCAGCTTAGGGCGGCTCAATGAGCAGTTCTTC CASSLGRLNEQFF
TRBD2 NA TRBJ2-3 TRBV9 TGTGCCAGCAGCCTCCTTAGCGGGATGGCAGATACGCAGTATTTT CASSLLSGMADTQYF
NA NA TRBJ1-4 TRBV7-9 TGTGCCAGCAGCTTAGTTGTAGGACGGGGGAATGAAAAACTGTTTTTT CASSLVVGRGNEKLFF
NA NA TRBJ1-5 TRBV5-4 TGTGCCAGCAGCTTGGACGGGAGGAGCAATCAGCCCCAGCATTTT CASSLDGRSNQPQHF
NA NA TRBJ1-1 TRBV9 TGTGCCAGCAGCGTAGGTGGAACAGGGACCACTGAAGCTTTCTTT CASSVGGTGTTEAFF
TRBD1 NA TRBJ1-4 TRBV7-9 TGTGCCAGCAGCTACCAAGGACAGGGGGGATTTTATGGTAATGAAAAACTGTTTTTT CASSYQGQGGFYGNEKLFF
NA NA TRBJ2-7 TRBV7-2 TGTGCCAGCAGCCCCTTCACCGGTTACGAGCAGTACTTC CASSPFTGYEQYF